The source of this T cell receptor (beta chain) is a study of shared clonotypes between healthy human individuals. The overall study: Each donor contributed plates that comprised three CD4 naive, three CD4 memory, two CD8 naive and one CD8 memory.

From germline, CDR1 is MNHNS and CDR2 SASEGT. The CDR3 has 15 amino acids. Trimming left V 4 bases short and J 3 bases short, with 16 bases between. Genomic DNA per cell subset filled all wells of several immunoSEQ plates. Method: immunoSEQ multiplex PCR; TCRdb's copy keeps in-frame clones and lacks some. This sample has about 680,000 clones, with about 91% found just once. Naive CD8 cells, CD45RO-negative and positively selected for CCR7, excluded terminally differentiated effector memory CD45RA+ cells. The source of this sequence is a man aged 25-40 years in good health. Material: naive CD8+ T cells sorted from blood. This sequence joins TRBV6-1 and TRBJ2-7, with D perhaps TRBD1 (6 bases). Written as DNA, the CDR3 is TGTGCCAGCAGTGGGCAGGGGCCCCCCCTCTACGAGCAGTACTTC. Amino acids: CASSGQGPPLYEQYF.